Below are 26 T cell receptor beta chains sequenced from a single sample in a study of identical twins. TCRdb ran MiXCR on the 5' RACE reads and lists one entry per CDR3 protein. Counted here are around 490,000 distinct CDR3 sequences, 13% to 15% occurring once; the ten biggest clones make up approximately 0.98%. These data also formed part of another study, on yellow fever vaccine responses in identical twins.

The sample comprised CD4+ T cells sorted from blood. These receptors all stem from a woman aged 18-29 years in good health.

This chain links TRBV6-2 or TRBV6-3 with TRBJ2-3, with 8 bases identical to TRBD1. CDR1 and CDR2 from the germline V gene are MNHEY and SVGEGT. The CDR3 totals 14 residues. With 7 bases clipped from V and 5 bases from J, the junction kept 8 bases outside the gene matches. In DNA, the CDR3 is TGTGCCAGCAAACGTCGGACAGGGCAAGATACGCAGTATTTT. This gives the protein CASKRRTGQDTQYF.

The chain links TRBV12-3 or TRBV12-4 to TRBJ2-4; D gene uncertain. This CDR3 region has 13 residues. Deletions cut 7 bases from V and 1 base from J, with 8 bases between. Here the CDR3 reads CASTLAAKNIQYF. The CDR3 DNA reads as TGTGCCAGCACCCTGGCGGCCAAAAACATTCAGTACTTC.

The table lists this clonotype with a few counts. The chain combines TRBV30 with TRBJ2-7; 8 bases align to TRBD1. Germline V gives CDR1 GTSNPN, CDR2 SVGIG (reference sequence). J gave up 1 base and V 0 bases, and 5 bases lay outside the gene matches. CDR3 length equals 15 residues. The CDR3 bases are TGTGCCTGGAGTGTCGGGACAGGTCCTTCCTACGAGCAGTACTTC. This encodes CAWSVGTGPSYEQYF.

Worth noting for this clonotype: The junction and the germline gene differ at one end; a read error may be behind it. The chain joins TRBV7-2 to TRBJ1-1; the match to TRBD1 covers 10 bases. The germline V gene has CDR1 SGHTA and CDR2 FQGNSA. The CDR3 consists of 13 residues. CDR3 DNA sequence: TGTGCCAGCAGCCGACAGGGGGCGGATGAAGCTATCTTT. Amino acids: CASSRQGADEAIF.

This clonotype has at least ten counts. The chain couples TRBV11-2 to TRBJ1-1; possible D gene TRBD1, 5 bases. The CDR3 length is 19 residues. The germline V gene encodes CDR1 SGHAT and CDR2 FQNNGV. The germline V and J ends were trimmed by 1 base and 1 base, with 22 bases remaining between them. The CDR3 DNA reads as TGTGCCAGCAGCTTAGGGGGCGGACACCACCTGTGGGGGAACACTGAAGCTTTCTTT. Amino acids: CASSLGGGHHLWGNTEAFF.

This clonotype was counted a few times. The V and J genes are TRBV5-1 and TRBJ2-6; 12 positions match TRBD1. CDR3 length equals 18 residues. J lost 3 bases, V lost 2 bases, and 6 bases had no gene match. Germline CDR1 and CDR2: SGHRS and YFSETQ. The CDR3: CASSLAGQGAFGANVLTF. Written as DNA, the CDR3 is TGCGCCAGCAGCTTAGCGGGACAGGGGGCATTTGGGGCCAACGTCCTGACTTTC.

The chain has TRBV29-1 and TRBJ2-7; D is possibly TRBD1 or TRBD2 (5 bases each). Looked up from germline, CDR1 is SQVTM and CDR2 is ANQGSEA. V was shortened by 7 bases and J by 3 bases, with 13 bases between the two germline ends. The CDR3 consists of 12 residues. The CDR3 nucleotides read TGCAGCGCGGGGCTGGTTCGCTACGAGCAGTACTTC. It encodes CSAGLVRYEQYF.

This clonotype was recorded a few times. The chain recombines TRBV20-1 with TRBJ1-5, with D unresolved. The germline V gene has CDR1 DFQATT and CDR2 SNEGSKA (reference sequence). The CDR3 totals 13 residues. V was trimmed by 3 bases and J by 3 bases, leaving 9 bases between them. The CDR3 loop is CSASGSHNQPQHF. CDR3 DNA sequence: TGCAGTGCTAGTGGCAGCCACAATCAGCCCCAGCATTTT.

The CDR3 spells CASSPPNTGELFF. The CDR3 nucleotides are TGCGCCAGCAGCCCCCCCAACACCGGGGAGCTGTTTTTT. The gene calls are TRBV4-1 and TRBJ2-2; D unresolved. V lost 4 bases and J 2 bases, leaving 5 bases between the germline ends. This CDR3 has 13 residues. Germline V gene sequence: CDR1 MGHRA, CDR2 YSYEKL.

This clonotype was counted between two and nine times. The chain recombines TRBV6-2 or TRBV6-3 with TRBJ2-1; tentative D call: TRBD2 (5 bases). The CDR3 covers 14 residues. Between the trimmed V and J ends, which lost 8 bases and 2 bases, there was a span of 13 bases. From germline, CDR1 is MNHEY and CDR2 SVGEGT. The CDR3 DNA is TGTGCCAGCGTCCTGGCGGGTGCCTACAATGAGCAGTTCTTC. This translates into CASVLAGAYNEQFF.

This chain uses TRBV5-6 with TRBJ2-2; D perhaps matches TRBD1 (5 bases). The CDR3 length is 14 residues. Trimming cost V 4 bases and J 4 bases, with 11 bases left between them. The germline V gene has CDR1 SGHDT and CDR2 YYEEEE. CDR3 protein: CASSPATATGELFF. The CDR3 DNA is TGTGCCAGCAGCCCAGCGACAGCCACCGGGGAGCTGTTTTTT.

This clonotype was counted between two and nine times. The V and J genes are TRBV29-1 and TRBJ2-3; the D gene is possibly TRBD2 (5 bases). Germline-derived CDR1 and CDR2 are SQVTM and ANQGSEA. CDR3 length: 12 residues. Trimming shortened V by 3 bases and J by 5 bases, and 9 bases separated the two germline ends. This CDR3 is CSVERAGDTQYF. As DNA, the CDR3 is TGCAGCGTTGAGAGGGCTGGAGATACGCAGTATTTT.

The J gene is TRBJ2-2, the V gene TRBV20-1; maybe TRBD2 (7 bases). V dropped 0 bases and J dropped 5 bases, with 16 bases sitting between them. CDR1 DFQATT and CDR2 SNEGSKA come from the germline V gene (reference sequence). The CDR3 has 16 amino acids. CDR3 coding DNA: TGCAGTGCTAGAGATATACGGGGGGCCGTGACCGGGGAGCTGTTTTTT. Encoded protein: CSARDIRGAVTGELFF.

This clonotype was counted ten times or more. In DNA form, the CDR3 reads TGTGCCATCGGCGGGAGGATCTACAATGAGCAGTTCTTC. It is translated as CAIGGRIYNEQFF. The V call is TRBV10-3, the J call TRBJ2-1, with 8 positions matching TRBD2. Germline loops: CDR1 ENHRY, CDR2 SYGVKD. The CDR3 runs to 13 residues. Trimming took 8 bases from V and 3 from J; bases not matched to a gene: 3.

V is TRBV6-1 and J is TRBJ2-5, with 13 bases fitting TRBD2. This CDR3 contains 19 residues. After removal of 5 bases from V and 1 base from J, the junction contained 13 bases not matched to a gene. Germline-derived CDR1 and CDR2 are MNHNS and SASEGT. The CDR3 bases are TGTGCCAGCAGTCCCGCAGACCCGGGACTAGCGGGGCTCCAAGAGACCCAGTACTTC. It specifies CASSPADPGLAGLQETQYF.

The V and J genes are TRBV28 and TRBJ1-6; D call uncertain. The CDR3 is 11 residues long. Per the germline V gene, CDR1 is MDHEN and CDR2 is SYDVKM. The V end was cut by 2 bases, the J end by 9 bases, with 2 bases between. In nucleotides, the CDR3 is TGTGCCAGCAGTTTAGGTTCACCCCTCCACTTT. It translates to CASSLGSPLHF.

This clonotype was counted a few times. CDR3 region: CSAHRDGYYEQYF. DNA of the CDR3: TGCAGTGCCCACCGGGACGGCTACTACGAGCAGTACTTC. The gene calls are TRBV20-1 and TRBJ2-7; D tentatively fits TRBD1 or TRBD2 (5 bases each). This CDR3 comprises 13 residues. CDR1 and CDR2 from the germline V gene are DFQATT and SNEGSKA (reference sequence). With 6 bases removed from V and 3 bases from J, the gap between germline ends came to 15 bases.

In its sample, this clonotype was seen many times. The rearrangement uses TRBV24-1 and TRBJ2-2, with a weak D call TRBD1 (6 bases). Trimming removed 4 bases at V and 4 bases at J, with 18 bases between. This CDR3 comprises 17 residues. Germline assignment: CDR1 KGHDR and CDR2 SFDVKD. The CDR3 nucleotides are TGTGCCACCAGTGACGCGCCAAATACAGGGAGCACCGGGGAGCTGTTTTTT. Protein: CATSDAPNTGSTGELFF.

This chain connects TRBV7-2 to TRBJ1-1; D is unclear. This CDR3 has 14 amino acids. Germline lookup yields CDR1 SGHTA and CDR2 FQGNSA. The V gene lost 1 base and the J gene lost 3 bases, with 9 bases spanning the gap. The CDR3 is CASSLDQEHTEAFF. The CDR3 nucleotides read TGTGCCAGCAGCTTAGATCAGGAGCACACTGAAGCTTTCTTT.

This clonotype was counted a few times. The rearrangement links TRBV7-9 to TRBJ2-1; D gene ambiguous. The CDR3 covers 15 residues. Germline CDR1 and CDR2: SEHNR and FQNEAQ (reference sequence). Deletions cut 4 bases from V and 6 bases from J, with 16 bases between. The CDR3 DNA reads TGTGCCAGCAGCTCCTCAAGACCCCAGCGCAATGAGCAGTTCTTC. Translated, it gives CASSSSRPQRNEQFF.

This clonotype turned up a few times. The chain uses TRBV25-1 and TRBJ2-5; 10 bases fit TRBD2. V lost 6 bases to trimming and J lost 4 bases; unmatched junction nucleotides: 8. The CDR3 runs 15 residues. Per the germline V gene, CDR1 is MGHDK and CDR2 is SYGVNS. DNA for the CDR3: TGTGCCAGCAGCAAAGCCAGCGGGGGGGGAGAGACCCAGTACTTC. Translated, it gives CASSKASGGGETQYF.

The V call is TRBV10-3, the J call TRBJ2-5, with TRBD1 matching over 10 bases. Looked up from germline, CDR1 is ENHRY and CDR2 is SYGVKD. The CDR3 sequence is 13 residues long. V was pared by 6 bases and J by 3 bases, with 1 base of the junction left unmatched. The CDR3 protein is CAIRTGGEETQYF. For the CDR3, the DNA is TGTGCCATCAGGACAGGGGGCGAAGAGACCCAGTACTTC.

On this clonotype: A much more abundant neighbour one base away suggests this may be a read error. The genes are TRBV12-3 or TRBV12-4 and TRBJ2-2; D may be TRBD2 (5 bases). The CDR3 is 12 residues long. CDR3 sequence reads: CVSSFGVGELFF. CDR3 bases: TGTGTCAGCAGTTTCGGGGTCGGGGAGCTGTTTTTT.

The sample holds a few counts of this clonotype. The chain links TRBV12-3 or TRBV12-4 to TRBJ2-2; tentative D call: TRBD2 (6 bases). Trimming took off 3 bases at V and 5 bases at J, with 19 bases between the two ends. This CDR3 is built from 17 residues. DNA for the CDR3: TGTGCCAGCAGTTTTTGGGGCGGCGGGAAGGTGACCGGGGAGCTGTTTTTT. This codes for CASSFWGGGKVTGELFF.

This clonotype was counted many times. The rearrangement joins TRBV6-2 or TRBV6-3 to TRBJ2-3; TRBD2 matches at 8 bases. The CDR3 extends over 17 amino acids. V shed 5 bases and J 1 base; nucleotides not matched to a gene: 11. CDR1 and CDR2 from the germline V gene are MNHEY and SVGEGT. CDR3 sequence reads: CASSPRGSGSGTDTQYF. The CDR3 nucleotides are TGTGCCAGCAGTCCCCGAGGGAGCGGGAGTGGCACAGATACGCAGTATTTT.

This clonotype was found a few times. The chain has TRBV7-2 and TRBJ1-1; D call uncertain. CDR1 is SGHTA and CDR2 is FQGNSA in the germline V gene. The CDR3 consists of 14 residues. Trimming took off 3 bases at V and 1 base at J, with 9 bases between the two ends. Written as DNA, the CDR3 is TGTGCCAGCAGCTTTACCTCGGGGAACACTGAAGCTTTCTTT. Translated, it gives CASSFTSGNTEAFF.